This entry lists 5 T cell receptor beta chains sequenced from one sample in a study of blood T cell repertoires in COVID-19 (dated by TCRdb to the early 2020s). The library came from the immunoSEQ multiplex PCR assay. The table comes from immuneACCESS by way of TCRdb, which keeps in-frame sequences with V and J called. Part of the clones is missing from these tables; in studies checked, under half for an unresolved V gene and the rest for unknown reasons. This sample gives fewer than 150,000 clones in total; 85% to 90% of them show up just once. Of the sample, 4% to 4.5% is held by the ten largest clones. The sequenced material came from peripheral blood. The receptor set was obtained from a woman aged 40 to 55 with acute or convalescent COVID-19.

This chain connects TRBV9 to TRBJ2-2; 13 nucleotides align to TRBD2. From germline, CDR1 is SGDLS and CDR2 YYNGEE. This CDR3 comprises 16 residues. With V trimmed by 0 bases and J by 4 bases, 0 bases remained unmatched. DNA for the CDR3: TGTGCCAGCAGCGTAGGACTAGCGGGAGGCACCGGGGAGCTGTTTTTT. It translates to CASSVGLAGGTGELFF. Using reference TRBV9 and TRBJ2-2 for the parts outside the CDR3, the full variable domain is DSGVTQTPKHLITATGQRVTLRCSPRSGDLSVYWYQQSLDQGLQFLIQYYNGEERAKGNILERFSAQQFPDLHSELNLSSLELGDSALYFCASSVGLAGGTGELFFGEGSRLTVL.

This chain links TRBV12-3 or TRBV12-4 with TRBJ1-1; 8 positions match TRBD1. J gave up 5 bases and V 6 bases, and 5 bases lay outside the gene matches. The CDR3 contains 13 residues. The chain's CDR3 is CASRRTGSTEAFF. CDR3 sequence (DNA): TGTGCCAGCAGGAGGACAGGGTCTACTGAAGCTTTCTTT.

This clone appeared a few times. The chain recombines TRBV19 with TRBJ2-1, with D perhaps TRBD1 (6 bases). The CDR3 totals 16 residues. V dropped 4 bases and J dropped 4 bases, with 17 bases sitting between them. CDR1 LNHDA and CDR2 SQIVND come from the germline V gene (reference sequence). The CDR3 region is CASSKSDRSPYNEQFF. The CDR3 nucleotides read TGTGCCAGTAGTAAATCAGACAGGAGCCCATACAATGAGCAGTTCTTC. The variable domain in full, with the rest retrieved from reference TRBV19 and TRBJ2-1, is DGGITQSPKYLFRKEGQNVTLSCEQNLNHDAMYWYRQDPGQGLRLIYYSQIVNDFQKGDIAEGYSVSREKKESFPLTVTSAQKNPTAFYLCASSKSDRSPYNEQFFGPGTRLTVL.

The chain employs TRBV5-1 and TRBJ1-2; D is possibly TRBD1 (5 bases). This CDR3 is built from 17 residues. The germline V gene encodes CDR1 SGHRS and CDR2 YFSETQ. V was cut by 0 bases and J by 4 bases, with 19 bases left in between. CDR3 loop: CASSLEAGAGDLYGYTF. CDR3 in DNA: TGCGCCAGCAGCTTGGAGGCCGGAGCGGGGGATCTCTATGGCTACACCTTC.

This sequence joins TRBV5-4 and TRBJ2-5; TRBD2 might be the D (6 bases). The CDR3 is 14 amino acids. The V end lost 0 bases, the J end lost 5 bases, and 11 bases lay between the germline ends. Germline CDR1 SGHNT, CDR2 YYREEE (reference sequence). The CDR3 DNA follows: TGTGCCAGCAGCTTGGCGTGGGGGGTGGAGACCCAGTACTTC. It translates to CASSLAWGVETQYF.